The rows below give T cell receptor beta chains drawn from one sample of a study of neoadjuvant anti-PD-1 for oral cavity cancer. Profiling relied on immunoSEQ multiplex PCR, and the TCRdb table lists in-frame clones only, not all of them. Among 55,000 to 80,000 clones, less than 90% were seen once, and the ten largest hold around 2.7%. The source material was PBMCs, sampled after nivolumab (anti-PD-1) treatment. The receptors come from a person aged 40 to 85 with oral cavity squamous cell carcinoma. CDR3s include the opening cysteine and the closing phenylalanine or tryptophan. Fields, in order: J gene, V gene, D gene, clone size, CDR3 DNA, CDR3 protein. A D gene is named only where the DNA matches it firmly. Only part of the rows carry a size: once, few, many, or a class if the clone is expanded.

J: TRBJ2-3; V: TRBV30; D: -; size: -; DNA: TGTGCCTGGAGACTAGCCTTCAGCACAGATACGCAGTATTTT; CDR3: CAWRLAFSTDTQYF
J: TRBJ2-7; V: TRBV2; D: -; size: few; DNA: TGTGCCACGGAGCCGGACGGTAGCTCCTACGAGCAGTACTTC; CDR3: CATEPDGSSYEQYF
J: TRBJ1-4; V: TRBV30; D: TRBD1; size: -; DNA: TGTGCCTGGATGGACAGGGTGAATGAAAAACTGTTTTTT; CDR3: CAWMDRVNEKLFF
J: TRBJ2-1; V: TRBV10-3; D: TRBD2; size: -; DNA: TGTGCCATCAGTGAGTCGGCCGGGAGGGCCTCTGAGCAGTTCTTC; CDR3: CAISESAGRASEQFF
J: TRBJ2-3; V: TRBV7-3; D: TRBD2; size: -; DNA: TGTGCCAGCAGCCCGGGAAATAGCGGGGGCCAATCAGATACGCAGTATTTT; CDR3: CASSPGNSGGQSDTQYF
J: TRBJ1-5; V: TRBV15; D: -; size: -; DNA: TGTGCCACCAGCAGAGATGTGCAGGTGAGTCCCTATCAGCCCCAGCATTTT; CDR3: CATSRDVQVSPYQPQHF
J: TRBJ2-7; V: TRBV27; D: -; size: -; DNA: TGTGCCAGCAGTCCCCTACAGTGGGAAGGGTCGTTGTACGAGCAGTACTTC; CDR3: CASSPLQWEGSLYEQYF
J: TRBJ1-2; V: TRBV9; D: TRBD1; size: medium-sized; DNA: TGTGCCAGCAGTCTTACAGGGGGCTATGGCTACACCTTC; CDR3: CASSLTGGYGYTF
J: TRBJ1-2; V: TRBV19; D: -; size: -; DNA: TGTGCCAGTAGCCAATCGGCAGCCGCTCCCTTCGGCTACACCTTC; CDR3: CASSQSAAAPFGYTF
J: TRBJ2-7; V: TRBV9; D: -; size: -; DNA: TGTGCCAGCAGCGTTGGGTTCTCCTACGAGCAGTACTTC; CDR3: CASSVGFSYEQYF
J: TRBJ2-7; V: TRBV6-1; D: TRBD1; size: -; DNA: TGTGCCAGCAGTCCCCCGGGACAGCCTTACGAGCAGTACTTC; CDR3: CASSPPGQPYEQYF
J: TRBJ2-7; V: TRBV9; D: TRBD1; size: -; DNA: TGTGCCAGCAGCGGAGGGACAGGGACCTACGAGCAGTACTTC; CDR3: CASSGGTGTYEQYF
J: TRBJ2-7; V: TRBV19; D: -; size: -; DNA: TGTGCCAGTAGTATTCAACAGGAGTCCTACGAGCAGTACTTC; CDR3: CASSIQQESYEQYF
J: TRBJ2-7; V: TRBV6-1; D: -; size: -; DNA: TGTGCCAGCAGACCACCCGGGACGGTAGCCTACGAGCAGTACTTC; CDR3: CASRPPGTVAYEQYF
J: TRBJ2-3; V: TRBV28; D: TRBD1; size: few; DNA: TGTGCCAGCACCCTGACAGGGACGCAGTATTTT; CDR3: CASTLTGTQYF
J: TRBJ1-2; V: TRBV5-4; D: TRBD1; size: -; DNA: TGTGCCAGCAGCTCCCGAGGGGGCGCTAACTATGGCTACACCTTC; CDR3: CASSSRGGANYGYTF
J: TRBJ1-1; V: TRBV6-5; D: -; size: -; DNA: TGTGCCAGCAGTTACTCAGAAATGAACACTGAAGCTTTCTTT; CDR3: CASSYSEMNTEAFF
J: TRBJ1-4; V: TRBV6-5; D: TRBD1; size: -; DNA: TGTGCCAGCAGCCGAGGACAGGGGAATGAAAAACTGTTTTTT; CDR3: CASSRGQGNEKLFF
J: TRBJ2-5; V: TRBV2; D: -; size: -; DNA: TGTGCCAGCAGTGACCCCGGGGTGATCCAAGAGACCCAGTACTTC; CDR3: CASSDPGVIQETQYF
J: TRBJ1-2; V: TRBV18; D: -; size: -; DNA: TGTGCCAGCTCACAAACAACCCGGACTCTCAACTATGGCTACACCTTC; CDR3: CASSQTTRTLNYGYTF
J: TRBJ2-7; V: TRBV6-5; D: -; size: -; DNA: TGTGCCAGCAGTAGCGACTCCTACGAGCAGTACTTC; CDR3: CASSSDSYEQYF
J: TRBJ2-7; V: TRBV28; D: TRBD2; size: once; DNA: TGTGCCAGCAGTTTAACTAGCGGGTTCTACGAGCAGTACTTC; CDR3: CASSLTSGFYEQYF
J: TRBJ1-5; V: TRBV4-2; D: -; size: -; DNA: TGTGCCAGCAGCCAAGGCAAACGTCAGGACAAAAACTATCAGCCCCAGCATTTT; CDR3: CASSQGKRQDKNYQPQHF
J: TRBJ1-1; V: TRBV5-6; D: -; size: -; DNA: TGTGCCAGCAGCTACCACCTACAGGGAGGCGTCACTGAAGCTTTCTTT; CDR3: CASSYHLQGGVTEAFF
J: TRBJ1-1; V: TRBV30; D: -; size: -; DNA: TGTGCCTGGAGTGATCCCGGGACGGTTGCTTTCTTT; CDR3: CAWSDPGTVAFF
J: TRBJ2-7; V: TRBV5-1; D: -; size: once; DNA: TGCGCCAGCAGCCCAGACAGGAACAACTACGAGCAGTACTTC; CDR3: CASSPDRNNYEQYF
J: TRBJ2-2; V: TRBV18; D: -; size: -; DNA: TGTGCCAGCTCTAACAGGATGGACACCGGGGAGCTGTTTTTT; CDR3: CASSNRMDTGELFF
J: TRBJ1-5; V: TRBV4-2; D: -; size: -; DNA: TGTGCCAGCAGCCAGTGGAGGGAGTACAGCAATCAGCCCCAGCATTTT; CDR3: CASSQWREYSNQPQHF
J: TRBJ1-6; V: TRBV2; D: -; size: -; DNA: TGTGCCAGCAGTGAAGCGCTTGAGTTCTATAATTCACCCCTCCACTTT; CDR3: CASSEALEFYNSPLHF
J: TRBJ2-1; V: TRBV14; D: TRBD2; size: once; DNA: TGTGCCAGCAGCGCCCTTGGGAGCGGGGGGTACAATGAGCAGTTCTTC; CDR3: CASSALGSGGYNEQFF
J: TRBJ2-7; V: TRBV10-3; D: TRBD2; size: -; DNA: TGTGCCATCAGTGCGTCTAGCGGGAGGGCCGCTTACGAGCAGTACTTC; CDR3: CAISASSGRAAYEQYF
J: TRBJ1-1; V: TRBV28; D: -; size: -; DNA: TGTGCCAGCAGACTGAACACTGAAGCTTTCTTT; CDR3: CASRLNTEAFF